A single T cell receptor (beta chain) is shown here with its context. Living in 25 or so US areas, the participants were between 18 and 89 years of age. This entry belongs to a study of blood T cell repertoires in COVID-19. At the level of the study: Acute-phase and convalescent COVID-19 samples originated in the United States, Italy and Spain. Nucleic acid was either cDNA or gDNA, and it came from T cells, B-cell-depleted T cells, or PBMCs.

Data came from immunoSEQ multiplex PCR; TCRdb stores just in-frame clones and leaves some out. The sample has 300,000 to 350,000 clones; 65% to 90% are singletons. Looked up from germline, CDR1 is SEHNR and CDR2 is FQNEAQ (reference sequence). There are 14 residues in the CDR3. Trimming removed 2 bases at V and 1 base at J, with 8 bases between. This TCR derives from a woman aged 40-49 years with acute COVID-19. The V gene is TRBV7-9, the J gene TRBJ2-5; D not certain. The sequenced sample consisted of PBMCs or T cells enriched from blood (not recorded which). CDR3 sequence (DNA): TGTGCCAGCAGCTTATCGTACAGCCAAGAGACCCAGTACTTC. Translation gives CASSLSYSQETQYF.